The next 18 T cell receptor beta chains were all read from a single sample in a study of human T cells and chemical hapten exposure. TCRdb processed the 5' RACE reads anew with MiXCR; each CDR3 protein has one entry. The sample lists approximately 140,000 distinct CDR3 sequences; approximately 4% were seen once. Total RNA was extracted from unfractionated whole blood. These receptors were taken from a female donor in good health.

Ten or more counts support this clonotype. CDR3 bases: TGTGCCAGTAGTCCTCAGGGAGGCAATCAGCCCCAGCATTTT. Translation gives CASSPQGGNQPQHF. The chain carries TRBV19 and TRBJ1-5; D perhaps matches TRBD1 (5 bases). V lost 5 bases to trimming and J lost 2 bases, with 10 bases between them. In germline, CDR1 is LNHDA, CDR2 SQIVND (reference sequence). CDR3 length: 14 residues. Variable domain in full (rest from reference TRBV19 and TRBJ1-5): DGGITQSPKYLFRKEGQNVTLSCEQNLNHDAMYWYRQDPGQGLRLIYYSQIVNDFQKGDIAEGYSVSREKKESFPLTVTSAQKNPTAFYLCASSPQGGNQPQHFGDGTRLSIL.

At least ten counts were recorded for this clonotype. The CDR3 DNA reads TGCAGCGTTTCCTCTGGTAGCGGGTCACAAACGGAGCAGTTCTTC. Translating gives CSVSSGSGSQTEQFF. The chain combines TRBV29-1 with TRBJ2-1; 7 positions agree with TRBD2. CDR3 size: 15 residues. The V gene end was trimmed by 5 bases and the J gene end by 10 bases; junction bases not matched to a gene: 17. Germline-derived CDR1 and CDR2 are SQVTM and ANQGSEA.

This clonotype showed up many times. The CDR3 sequence is CASSPGGTGYYEQYF. The DNA for the CDR3 is TGTGCCAGCAGCCCAGGTGGGACAGGGTACTACGAGCAGTACTTC. V and J are TRBV9 and TRBJ2-7; the match to TRBD1 covers 9 bases. The V segment lost 4 bases and the J segment 3 bases; nucleotides outside the gene matches: 8. This CDR3 contains 15 residues. Germline-derived CDR1 and CDR2 are SGDLS and YYNGEE.

This clonotype was detected ten times or more. The chain carries TRBV5-6 and TRBJ1-1; D unclear. Germline V gene data show CDR1 as SGHDT and CDR2 as YYEEEE. The CDR3 has 16 amino acids. Trimming removed 4 bases from V and 6 bases from J, with 22 bases in between. The CDR3 coding sequence is TGTGCCAGCAGCCCCAACGTGGTATGGAGAGGGTCTGAAGCTTTCTTT. Protein product: CASSPNVVWRGSEAFF.

This clonotype came up many times. This chain connects TRBV5-1 to TRBJ1-6; TRBD1 matches at 9 bases. In germline, CDR1 is SGHRS, CDR2 YFSETQ. V lost 1 base to trimming and J lost 7 bases; unmatched junction nucleotides: 3. This CDR3 spans 15 amino acids. CDR3 DNA: TGCGCCAGCAGCTTGTTCGGACAGGGGAATTCACCCCTCCACTTT. Translating gives CASSLFGQGNSPLHF.

The chain links TRBV12-2 to TRBJ1-5. TRBV12-2 is labeled a pseudogene. CDR3 size: 19 residues. The CDR3 sequence: CASRFKKQHDWTCNQPQHF. CDR3 DNA: TGTGCAAGTCGTTTTAAAAAACAGCACGATTGGACTTGCAATCAGCCCCAGCATTTT.

This sequence joins TRBV6-6 and TRBJ1-3; no clear D gene. V was trimmed by 0 bases and J by 4 bases, leaving 10 bases between them. Germline CDR1 reads MNHNY; CDR2 reads SVGAGI (reference sequence). This CDR3 comprises 15 residues. The CDR3 DNA sequence: TGTGCCAGCAGTTACTCTCCCAGCCGAGGAAACACCATATATTTT. Translating it yields CASSYSPSRGNTIYF.

Many counts were recorded for this clonotype. The chain has TRBV2 and TRBJ1-1; D perhaps matches TRBD1 (6 bases). Trimming stripped 6 bases from V and 5 bases from J, with 13 bases between. The CDR3 contains 13 residues. Germline CDR1 SNHLY, CDR2 FYNNEI. CDR3 nucleotides: TGTGCCAGCAGCACCGGGGGCGAGACTGAAGCTTTCTTT. Protein product: CASSTGGETEAFF.

This clonotype was observed many times. CDR3 sequence reads: CASGLSRQGLNSPLHF. CDR3 DNA: TGTGCTAGTGGTTTGAGTAGACAGGGGCTTAATTCACCCCTCCACTTT. V gene TRBV12-5 combines with J gene TRBJ1-6, with TRBD1 matching 8 bases. V lost 2 bases and J lost 6; bases outside the gene matches: 6. CDR3 length: 16 residues. From germline, CDR1 is LGHNT and CDR2 FRNRAP.

This clonotype was seen repeatedly, ten times or more. The chain has TRBV7-9 and TRBJ2-4; D possibly uses TRBD1 or TRBD2 (5 bases each). The V gene's germline CDR1 is SEHNR and CDR2 FQNEAQ (reference sequence). The CDR3 is made up of 19 amino acids. V gave up 0 bases and J gave up 1 base, with 19 bases separating them. CDR3 DNA: TGTGCCAGCAGCTTAGCGAGGGGCGCAGGACCCCGGGCCAAAAACATTCAGTACTTC. It is translated as CASSLARGAGPRAKNIQYF.

This clonotype appeared many times. The rearrangement links TRBV3-1 to TRBJ2-7; the D gene could be TRBD1 or TRBD2 (6 bases each). Between the trimmed V and J ends, which lost 1 base and 6 bases, there was a span of 10 bases. Germline lookup yields CDR1 LGHDT and CDR2 YNNKEL (reference sequence). CDR3 length: 13 residues. CDR3 region: CASSQGRGGEQYF. CDR3 DNA sequence: TGTGCCAGCAGCCAAGGCAGGGGAGGCGAGCAGTACTTC.

The chain is built from TRBV20-1 and TRBJ2-1; 7 bases fit TRBD2. Germline loops: CDR1 DFQATT, CDR2 SNEGSKA (reference sequence). The CDR3 sequence is 15 residues long. V lost 0 bases and J lost 3; bases outside the gene matches: 5. CDR3 nucleotides: TGCAGTGCTAGAGATGGGGAGCGGGGCTACAATGAGCAGTTCTTC. This gives the protein CSARDGERGYNEQFF.

The chain employs TRBV19 and TRBJ2-7; either TRBD1 or TRBD2 may fit D (5 bases each). The CDR3 covers 14 residues. CDR1 and CDR2 (germline): LNHDA, SQIVND (reference sequence). Trimming stripped 3 bases from V and 5 bases from J, with 14 bases between. The CDR3 spells CASSIAPGDDEQYF. CDR3 DNA: TGTGCCAGTAGTATCGCCCCTGGGGACGACGAGCAGTACTTC.

At least ten counts were recorded for this clonotype. The chain has TRBV9 and TRBJ1-1; D not certain. V was cut by 0 bases and J by 4 bases, with 7 bases left in between. The CDR3 contains 13 residues. From germline, CDR1 is SGDLS and CDR2 YYNGEE. CDR3 sequence reads: CASSVAVSTEAFF. The CDR3 DNA sequence: TGTGCCAGCAGCGTAGCAGTGTCCACTGAAGCTTTCTTT.

This clonotype appeared many times. The rearrangement joins TRBV20-1 to TRBJ1-6; D might be TRBD1 (6 bases). V dropped 6 bases and J dropped 8 bases, with 20 bases sitting between them. There are 15 residues in the CDR3. Germline V lookup: CDR1 DFQATT, CDR2 SNEGSKA (reference sequence). The CDR3, as DNA: TGCAGTGCGGCCCCAAGTCTCAGGGGCTATTCACCCCTCCACTTT. Its translation: CSAAPSLRGYSPLHF.

This clonotype came up many times. The genes are TRBV14 and TRBJ2-1; tentatively, D is TRBD2 (6 bases). The CDR3 loop spans 16 amino acids. Germline CDR1 is SGHDN and CDR2 is FVKESK. V was cut by 4 bases and J by 4 bases, with 17 bases left in between. CDR3 sequence reads: CASSPSAGSSYNEQFF. CDR3 bases: TGTGCCAGCAGCCCGAGCGCGGGGAGCAGTTACAATGAGCAGTTCTTC.

Only a few counts were recorded for this clonotype. V usage is TRBV7-2 and J usage is TRBJ1-5, with a weak D call TRBD1 (5 bases). The CDR3 length is 15 residues. CDR1 is SGHTA and CDR2 is FQGNSA in the germline V gene. The germline V and J ends were trimmed by 1 base and 5 bases, with 12 bases remaining between them. The CDR3 loop is CASSLDGGGYQPQHF. The CDR3 nucleotides read TGTGCCAGCAGCTTAGATGGGGGGGGGTATCAGCCCCAGCATTTT. Combining the CDR3 with reference TRBV7-2 and TRBJ1-5 gives the whole variable domain GAGVSQSPSNKVTEKGKDVELRCDPISGHTALYWYRQSLGQGLEFLIYFQGNSAPDKSGLPSDRFSAERTGGSVSTLTIQRTQQEDSAVYLCASSLDGGGYQPQHFGDGTRLSIL.

This clonotype has a count of ten or more. This sequence joins TRBV4-2 and TRBJ2-7; TRBD2 aligns across 7 bases. This CDR3 comprises 16 residues. Germline CDR1 is LGHNA and CDR2 is YNFKEQ. V lost 1 base and J lost 5; bases outside the gene matches: 11. CDR3 bases: TGTGCCAGCAGCCAAGGGGGGGGGACCCCCGGCAACGAGCAGTACTTC. Its translation: CASSQGGGTPGNEQYF.